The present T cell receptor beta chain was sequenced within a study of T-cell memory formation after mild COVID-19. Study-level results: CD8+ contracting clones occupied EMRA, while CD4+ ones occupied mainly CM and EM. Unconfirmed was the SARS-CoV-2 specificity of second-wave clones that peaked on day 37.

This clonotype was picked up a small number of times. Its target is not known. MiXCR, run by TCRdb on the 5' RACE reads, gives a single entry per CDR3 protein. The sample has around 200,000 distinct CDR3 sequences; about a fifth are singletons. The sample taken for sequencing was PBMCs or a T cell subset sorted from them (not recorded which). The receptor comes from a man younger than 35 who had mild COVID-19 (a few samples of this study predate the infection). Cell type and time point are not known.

The CDR3 DNA sequence: TGCAGCGCCATTACGACCCGAGAGACCCAGTACTTC. Protein: CSAITTRETQYF. The chain has TRBV29-1 and TRBJ2-5; D gene unclear. The CDR3 runs to 12 residues. Germline CDR1 and CDR2: SQVTM and ANQGSEA. Between the trimmed V and J ends, which lost 7 bases and 4 bases, there was a span of 13 bases.